Below, 25 T cell receptor beta chains from the same sample are listed, as sequenced in a study of blood T cell repertoires in COVID-19. Profiling relied on immunoSEQ multiplex PCR, and the TCRdb table lists in-frame clones only, not all of them. The sample consists of some 340,000 clones, more than 90% of them appearing once. The source material was PBMCs or T cells enriched from blood (not recorded which). The receptors come from a woman aged 25 to 45 who had been exposed to COVID-19.

The genes are TRBV6-1 and TRBJ2-1; a possible D gene is TRBD1 (5 bases). Germline CDR1 reads MNHNS; CDR2 reads SASEGT. V lost 3 bases to trimming and J lost 0 bases, with 12 bases between them. The CDR3 runs 16 residues. The CDR3 DNA reads TGTGCCAGCAGTGACCCGACAGTTAGCTCCTACAATGAGCAGTTCTTC. Protein: CASSDPTVSSYNEQFF.

CDR3 nucleotides: TGTGCTAGTGGTTTGGAAAACCGGGACAGGACTATTAAGGTGGGTTCACCCCTCCACTTT. Its protein product is CASGLENRDRTIKVGSPLHF. The J gene is TRBJ1-6, the V gene TRBV12-5; 8 bases fit TRBD1. Losses at the gene ends were 1 base for V and 9 bases for J; bases not matched to a gene: 20. CDR1 and CDR2 (germline): LGHNT, FRNRAP. The CDR3 spans 20 residues.

This clone showed up just once. The rearrangement links TRBV7-9 to TRBJ2-5, with D maybe TRBD1 (6 bases). This CDR3 region has 16 residues. The V and J ends lost 5 bases and 5 bases respectively, with 21 bases between them. Germline CDR1 reads SEHNR; CDR2 reads FQNEAQ (reference sequence). The CDR3, as DNA: TGTGCCAGCAGCAAACAGGGATGGGGCTTAGGGGAGACCCAGTACTTC. This encodes CASSKQGWGLGETQYF. Supplemented by reference TRBV7-9 and TRBJ2-5, the full variable domain reads DTGVSQNPRHKITKRGQNVTFRCDPISEHNRLYWYRQTLGQGPEFLTYFQNEAQLEKSRLLSDRFSAERPKGSFSTLEIQRTEQGDSAMYLCASSKQGWGLGETQYFGPGTRLLVL.

The CDR3 bases are TGTGCCAGCAGTCGACGGACAGTTGGGGCCAACGTCCTGACTTTC. Amino acids: CASSRRTVGANVLTF. The V gene is TRBV7-2, the J gene TRBJ2-6; TRBD1 might be the D (6 bases). The CDR3 contains 15 residues. Germline values: CDR1 SGHTA, CDR2 FQGNSA. V lost 6 bases and J 3 bases, leaving 12 bases between the germline ends. Filled out from reference TRBV7-2 and TRBJ2-6, the complete variable domain reads GAGVSQSPSNKVTEKGKDVELRCDPISGHTALYWYRQSLGQGLEFLIYFQGNSAPDKSGLPSDRFSAERTGGSVSTLTIQRTQQEDSAVYLCASSRRTVGANVLTFGAGSRLTVL.

The chain has TRBV9 and TRBJ2-1, with D unclear. The CDR3 has 15 amino acids. V lost 4 bases and J lost 8, with 19 bases in between. Germline CDR1 reads SGDLS; CDR2 reads YYNGEE. DNA of the CDR3: TGTGCCAGCAGCCCTGGCCTGCGCCGGGTCGATGAGCAGTTCTTC. Its translation: CASSPGLRRVDEQFF. The full variable domain, completed using reference TRBV9 and TRBJ2-1, is DSGVTQTPKHLITATGQRVTLRCSPRSGDLSVYWYQQSLDQGLQFLIQYYNGEERAKGNILERFSAQQFPDLHSELNLSSLELGDSALYFCASSPGLRRVDEQFFGPGTRLTVL.

CDR3 coding DNA: TGTGCCACCAGTGACCACAGGACAGGGGCAGATACGCAGTATTTT. This gives the protein CATSDHRTGADTQYF. This chain uses TRBV24-1 with TRBJ2-3, with 9 bases lining up with TRBD1. With V trimmed by 4 bases and J by 4 bases, 5 bases remained unmatched. CDR1 KGHDR and CDR2 SFDVKD come from the germline V gene. The CDR3 sequence is 15 residues long.

The rearrangement uses TRBV10-3 and TRBJ2-7; D call uncertain. V gave up 10 bases and J gave up 0 bases, with 16 bases separating them. The length of the CDR3 is 14 residues. CDR1 is ENHRY and CDR2 is SYGVKD in the germline V gene. The chain's CDR3 is CATRVGGSSYEQYF. The CDR3 nucleotides read TGTGCCACCCGGGTTGGCGGTAGCTCCTACGAGCAGTACTTC.

The gene calls are TRBV18 and TRBJ1-1; D unresolved. Trimming took 6 bases from V and 12 from J, leaving 20 bases between them. CDR1 and CDR2 from the germline V gene are KGHSH and LQKENI. The CDR3 covers 13 residues. CDR3: CASSIYGGRETFF. The CDR3 DNA is TGTGCCAGCTCTATCTACGGCGGGAGAGAGACTTTCTTT.

This clone came up once. The rearrangement joins TRBV3-1 (or the pseudogene TRBV3-2) to TRBJ2-3; D possibly corresponds to TRBD2 (6 bases). V lost 4 bases to trimming and J lost 10 bases, with 12 bases between them. The CDR3 spans 12 residues. Germline CDR1 LGHDT, CDR2 YNNKEL (reference sequence). The CDR3 reads CASSPPGVPQYF. CDR3 DNA sequence: TGTGCCAGCAGCCCCCCGGGGGTCCCGCAGTATTTT.

The chain combines TRBV3-1 (or the pseudogene TRBV3-2) with TRBJ1-5; the match to TRBD1 covers 9 bases. CDR3 length: 13 residues. With 5 bases clipped from V and 10 bases from J, the junction kept 6 bases outside the gene matches. The germline CDR1 and CDR2 sequences are LGHDT and YNNKEL (reference sequence). CDR3 coding DNA: TGTGCCAGCAGCTTGGACAGGGGCGGACCCCAGCATTTT. Residues: CASSLDRGGPQHF.

This chain connects TRBV9 to TRBJ2-5; 10 bases are a match to TRBD2. Germline V gene data show CDR1 as SGDLS and CDR2 as YYNGEE. V was clipped by 5 bases and J by 3 bases; unmatched bases: 1. The CDR3 is 13 residues long. The DNA of the CDR3 is TGTGCCAGCAGTACTAGCGGGAAAGAGACCCAGTACTTC. Translation: CASSTSGKETQYF.

The V call is TRBV5-5, the J call TRBJ1-2; 8 bases match TRBD1. Trimming cost V 0 bases and J 4 bases; bases outside gene matches: 8. Per germline, CDR1 SGHKS and CDR2 YYEKEE (reference sequence). The CDR3 has 16 amino acids. CDR3 coding DNA: TGTGCCAGCAGCTTGGGGGCTCTCGGGACAGGCTATGGCTACACCTTC. It is translated as CASSLGALGTGYGYTF.

This rearrangement joins TRBV7-9 to TRBJ1-2; D unresolved. Germline V gene data show CDR1 as SEHNR and CDR2 as FQNEAQ (reference sequence). Trimming removed 5 bases at V and 5 bases at J, with 21 bases between. There are 16 residues in the CDR3. CDR3 sequence (DNA): TGTGCCAGCAGCCGCGGAACTTCATCTTTAACATATGGCTACACCTTC. Its translation: CASSRGTSSLTYGYTF.

The chain carries TRBV2 and TRBJ1-5; D remains ambiguous. V was trimmed by 7 bases and J by 7 bases, leaving 17 bases between them. The CDR3 spans 14 residues. Germline CDR1 is SNHLY and CDR2 is FYNNEI. In nucleotides, the CDR3 is TGTGCCAGCACTCCGACTCTGGCTGGGCAGCCCCAGCATTTT. Translated, it gives CASTPTLAGQPQHF.

This rearrangement joins TRBV7-9 to TRBJ2-2; possible D gene TRBD2, 6 bases. Trimming pared 1 base from V and 3 bases from J, leaving 9 bases between. The CDR3 is 15 residues long. Germline V gives CDR1 SEHNR, CDR2 FQNEAQ (reference sequence). CDR3 sequence: CASSLGREDTGELFF. The DNA for the CDR3 is TGTGCCAGCAGCTTAGGCAGGGAGGACACCGGGGAGCTGTTTTTT. The complete variable domain, with remaining parts taken from reference TRBV7-9 and TRBJ2-2, reads DTGVSQNPRHKITKRGQNVTFRCDPISEHNRLYWYRQTLGQGPEFLTYFQNEAQLEKSRLLSDRFSAERPKGSFSTLEIQRTEQGDSAMYLCASSLGREDTGELFFGEGSRLTVL.

The chain combines TRBV4-2 with TRBJ2-3, with D possibly TRBD2 on 6 matching bases. The germline CDR1 and CDR2 sequences are LGHNA and YNFKEQ. V dropped 4 bases and J dropped 3 bases, with 11 bases sitting between them. CDR3 length: 14 amino acids. This chain's CDR3 is CASSPDGGTDTQYF. CDR3 coding DNA: TGTGCCAGCAGCCCAGATGGGGGGACAGATACGCAGTATTTT.

The V call is TRBV19, the J call TRBJ1-1; 10 nucleotides agree with TRBD1. This CDR3 is built from 15 residues. Germline CDR1 is LNHDA and CDR2 is SQIVND (reference sequence). The V gene end was trimmed by 6 bases and the J gene end by 5 bases; junction bases not matched to a gene: 9. CDR3 protein: CASRETGGARTEAFF. DNA of the CDR3: TGTGCCAGTAGGGAGACAGGGGGCGCGAGAACTGAAGCTTTCTTT.

The genes are TRBV7-9 and TRBJ1-1, with D possibly being TRBD1 (5 bases). The germline V gene has CDR1 SEHNR and CDR2 FQNEAQ (reference sequence). Trimming removed 5 bases at V and 8 bases at J, with 12 bases between. The CDR3 is 12 amino acids. CDR3 nucleotides: TGTGCCAGCAGCAATGACAGTCCCGAAGCTTTCTTT. Amino acids: CASSNDSPEAFF. Variable domain in full (rest from reference TRBV7-9 and TRBJ1-1): DTGVSQNPRHKITKRGQNVTFRCDPISEHNRLYWYRQTLGQGPEFLTYFQNEAQLEKSRLLSDRFSAERPKGSFSTLEIQRTEQGDSAMYLCASSNDSPEAFFGQGTRLTVV.

J is TRBJ2-5 and V is TRBV10-2; no definite D call. The V and J ends lost 5 bases and 3 bases respectively, with 4 bases between them. Germline V gene sequence: CDR1 WSHSY, CDR2 SAAADI. The CDR3 is 11 amino acids. CDR3 residues: CASSPKETQYF. CDR3 DNA: TGCGCCAGCAGTCCCAAAGAGACCCAGTACTTC.

The J gene is TRBJ2-7, the V gene TRBV2, with D possibly TRBD1 on 5 matching bases. This CDR3 spans 13 amino acids. Germline CDR1 is SNHLY and CDR2 is FYNNEI. V was shortened by 3 bases and J by 3 bases, with 9 bases between the two germline ends. CDR3 DNA sequence: TGTGCCAGCAGTGATGGGCAGGGCTACGAGCAGTACTTC. It specifies CASSDGQGYEQYF.

V usage is TRBV4-3 and J usage is TRBJ1-1, with 8 positions matching TRBD1. The CDR3 loop spans 16 amino acids. After removal of 2 bases from V and 10 bases from J, the junction contained 15 bases not matched to a gene. Germline CDR1 reads LGHNA; CDR2 reads YSLEER. The CDR3 sequence: CASSQRVQGDSGGAFF. In DNA form, the CDR3 reads TGCGCCAGCAGCCAACGTGTACAGGGGGATTCGGGAGGAGCTTTCTTT.

The V gene is TRBV6-2 or TRBV6-3, the J gene TRBJ1-1; perhaps TRBD1 as D (6 bases). CDR1 is MNHEY and CDR2 is SVGEGT in the germline V gene. CDR3 length: 16 amino acids. The V and J ends lost 2 bases and 0 bases respectively, with 13 bases between them. CDR3 DNA: TGTGCCAGCAGTTACGGGTCAGGGGCCCTGAACACTGAAGCTTTCTTT. Its protein product is CASSYGSGALNTEAFF.

This chain joins TRBV5-3 and TRBJ2-5; TRBD2 agrees at 10 bases. TRBV5-3 is filed as an ORF, its function uncertain. Trimming removed 4 bases from V and 5 bases from J; junction bases left unmatched: 20. The CDR3 is made up of 19 amino acids. The CDR3 loop is CARSPPFLWRAGGPETQYF. CDR3 nucleotide sequence: TGTGCCAGAAGCCCCCCTTTTCTCTGGCGAGCGGGGGGGCCGGAGACCCAGTACTTC.

The gene calls are TRBV19 and TRBJ1-2, with 8 bases lining up with TRBD1. V shed 7 bases and J 4 bases; nucleotides not matched to a gene: 5. Germline V gene data show CDR1 as LNHDA and CDR2 as SQIVND (reference sequence). CDR3 size: 13 residues. The DNA for the CDR3 is TGTGCCAGTACCCCGACAGGGGTCTATGGCTACACCTTC. Translation: CASTPTGVYGYTF.

The chain has TRBV2 and TRBJ2-2, with D possibly being TRBD1 (6 bases). CDR3 length equals 15 residues. V lost 7 bases and J lost 1, with 13 bases in between. Germline assignment: CDR1 SNHLY and CDR2 FYNNEI. CDR3 residues: CASTRETGNTGELFF. DNA of the CDR3: TGTGCCAGCACCAGGGAGACAGGGAACACCGGGGAGCTGTTTTTT.